This TCR beta chain was sequenced for a study of OX40 agonist ivuxolimab in advanced cancers. Overall study: Among those enrolled, mean age was about 63 years (range roughly 20 to 85) and approximately 80% were male. Partial responses were achieved by three patients: one hepatocellular carcinoma, two cutaneous melanoma.

Clones were read by immunoSEQ multiplex PCR, and TCRdb kept only the in-frame ones, dropping some. The table lists 90,000 to 130,000 clones, around 93% of them singletons. Germline CDR1 and CDR2: GTSNPN and SVGIG (reference sequence). The length of the CDR3 is 14 residues. V lost 5 bases to trimming and J lost 3 bases; unmatched junction nucleotides: 7. The TCR comes from an adult with an advanced solid tumor such as melanoma, head and neck, liver or kidney cancer. This sequence joins TRBV30 and TRBJ2-7, with 10 bases identical to TRBD1. Material: CD4+ or CD8+ T cells sorted from blood, obtained in a trial of the OX40 agonist ivuxolimab. CDR3 protein: CAWDFRDRGYEQYF. Written as DNA, the CDR3 is TGTGCCTGGGACTTCCGGGACAGGGGCTACGAGCAGTACTTC. Drawing the rest from reference TRBV30 and TRBJ2-7, the complete variable domain is SQTIHQWPATLVQPVGSPLSLECTVEGTSNPNLYWYRQAAGRGLQLLFYSVGIGQISSEVPQNLSASRPQDRQFILSSKKLLLSDSGFYLCAWDFRDRGYEQYFGPGTRLTVT.